Given below is one T cell receptor (beta chain) in context. This clonotype was seen repeatedly, ten times or more. Its antigen is unknown. Base quality data are lacking; no much larger clone is found one base away. The time point label here, explained by the study, means: persistent/refractory GD, antithyroid drugs over 5 years with positive TRAb. For both TCR sequencing and RNA sequencing, RNA was extracted from PBMCs in TRIzol. Graves' disease was diagnosed according to American Thyroid Association guidelines. Patients for the study were recruited at an endocrinology department in Xi'an, China. Each patient gave approximately 9.7 milliliters of peripheral blood, collected in an EDTA anticoagulant tube. Ficoll Paque Plus density gradient separation was used to isolate PBMCs, and no additional T cell sorting was done. RNA quality was checked with an Agilent 2100 Bioanalyzer and agarose gel, and concentration with a NanoDrop 2000.

The source of the sample is a study of regulatory T cells in long-lasting Graves disease (dated by TCRdb to the early 2020s). Study-wide context: To count as having persistent Graves' disease, a patient had to have received antithyroid drug treatment for over 5 years with TSH receptor autoantibodies remaining persistently positive. Patients with persistent Graves' disease were compared with patients with newly diagnosed Graves' disease using TCR sequencing and RNA sequencing of peripheral blood. The study was conducted in China and was registered as a clinical trial. TCR sequencing covered some 13 persistent and around 20 newly diagnosed Graves' disease patients, around 33 samples in total. In the clinical cohort, patients with persistent Graves' disease had used antithyroid drugs for an average of around ten years.

The library was built by means of multiplex PCR. Instrument on record: Illumina HiSeq 4000. iRepertoire HTBI primers and Arm-PCR amplification of CDR3 regions were used to construct TCR beta libraries. Before sequencing, the PCR products underwent gel purification. As for how the authors treated the data: Across samples, 55 to 80 TRBV and 14 TRBJ segments were identified and used for gene usage analysis of CDR3 amino acid clonotypes. COPE and FqMerger were used to merge filtered high-quality paired reads into contigs. BLAST was used to align contigs to the IMGT TRBV, TRBD and TRBJ reference genes, and CDR3 was defined following IMGT. Highly expanded clones were defined as clonotypes with a frequency above 0.1%. Repertoire diversity was measured by Shannon entropy, and V-J evenness by the Gini coefficient. Public clonotypes were defined as clonotypes shared by more than one individual. TCRdb handled the public reads itself, with Q25 trimming in fastp and clone calling in MiXCR, and kept productive beta chains. Every entry covers one CDR3 protein and lists the most common genes and DNA from its rows. The V and J calls and clone size are TCRdb's, not the authors'. Here the sample has about 430,000 distinct CDR3 sequences; roughly 23% occur a single time. Roughly an eighth of the sample is in the top ten clones.

The junction shows trimming of 3 bases on V and 4 bases on J, plus 12 bases between the germline ends. The CDR3 measures 15 amino acids from cysteine to phenylalanine. Kept here is only the CDR3 DNA, which spans 45 bases and is read in frame from base 1. CDR1 and CDR2, per the germline V gene (reference sequence), are LNHNV and YYDKDF. Paper-wide results and their limitations: A larger number of public clonotypes was shared among persistent patients (approximately 2,600) than among newly diagnosed patients (more than 850). Sequencing and analysis were limited to the TCR beta chain. Peripheral blood alone was examined, since thyroid tissue, which constituted the primary lesion, could not be accessed. TRBV28, TRBJ1-2 and TRBJ2-5 were preferentially used in persistent disease, while TRBV20-1 and TRBJ2-1 were favored in newly diagnosed disease. The authors acknowledged the small sample size as a limitation that may reduce accuracy. Compared with newly diagnosed patients, patients with persistent Graves' disease had lower TCR Shannon entropy and fewer highly expanded clones, which suggests clonal expansion.

This chain is built from TRBV15 and TRBJ2-2; the D gene cannot be named for sure. The source of this sequence is a female donor with Graves disease. The material sequenced was peripheral blood mononuclear cells (PBMCs), taken when the disease was refractory, from a patient treated with antithyroid drugs. The DNA is as follows: TGTGCCACCAGCAGGGCTTCGGTTGGCACCGGGGAGCTGTTTTTT. It encodes CATSRASVGTGELFF.